Sequencing of this T cell receptor (beta chain) was carried out in a study of spatial heterogeneity in lung cancer. Study summary: In tumor regions, TCR transcript counts tracked strongly with a T cell module score from matched bulk RNA-seq. Study-level findings and limits: It was found that expanded intratumoral alpha and beta TCR counts tracked tumor mutation counts. For tumor T cells, estimated coverage reached only roughly 7% (alpha) and approximately 13% (beta).

The time point denotes: sample taken at primary tumor resection. Comments on this clonotype: The antigen remains unidentified.

TCRdb fed the 5' RACE reads into MiXCR, producing one record per CDR3 protein. Of a few thousand distinct CDR3 sequences detected, around 39% appear once; the ten largest clones hold approximately 31%. The CDR3 covers 15 residues. V was clipped by 1 base and J by 4 bases, with 10 bases between them. Germline lookup yields CDR1 SEHNR and CDR2 FQNEAQ (reference sequence). The chain is built from TRBV7-9 and TRBJ1-4; perhaps TRBD1 as D (5 bases). Sequences were derived from lung tumor tissue, sampled at surgery. The clonotype was recovered from a male donor with early-stage non-small cell lung cancer. CDR3 loop: CASSLGGAVNEKLFF. CDR3 coding DNA: TGTGCCAGCAGCTTAGGTGGGGCGGTTAATGAAAAACTGTTTTTT. Complete variable domain (other parts from reference TRBV7-9 and TRBJ1-4): DTGVSQNPRHKITKRGQNVTFRCDPISEHNRLYWYRQTLGQGPEFLTYFQNEAQLEKSRLLSDRFSAERPKGSFSTLEIQRTEQGDSAMYLCASSLGGAVNEKLFFGSGTQLSVL.